This T cell receptor (beta chain) came from a study of CXCR3-negative and CXCR3-positive naive CD8 T cells. Every individual CD8+ T cell subset underwent sorting in triplicate at about 300,000 cells apiece. This CDR3 comprises 15 residues. Germline CDR1 is SQVTM and CDR2 is ANQGSEA. The libraries of TRB cDNA were constructed through 5' RACE using UMI labels. Using the 5' RACE reads, TCRdb records one entry per CDR3 protein without DNA. The sample features about 120,000 distinct CDR3 sequences, with 0.29% in its top ten. The TCR sequence derives from a human donor in good health. Some clones in this sample may be carry-over from other donors' samples. V gene TRBV29-1 combines with J gene TRBJ1-2; TCRdb lists TRBD1, though no DNA is available to test this call. Material: naive CXCR3- CD8+ T cells from blood. Indicated subset: CD45RO-CCR7+CD27+CD95- naive CD8+ T cells lacking CXCR3 (TNR3-). The chain's CDR3 is CSVEFGAGVNYGYTF.